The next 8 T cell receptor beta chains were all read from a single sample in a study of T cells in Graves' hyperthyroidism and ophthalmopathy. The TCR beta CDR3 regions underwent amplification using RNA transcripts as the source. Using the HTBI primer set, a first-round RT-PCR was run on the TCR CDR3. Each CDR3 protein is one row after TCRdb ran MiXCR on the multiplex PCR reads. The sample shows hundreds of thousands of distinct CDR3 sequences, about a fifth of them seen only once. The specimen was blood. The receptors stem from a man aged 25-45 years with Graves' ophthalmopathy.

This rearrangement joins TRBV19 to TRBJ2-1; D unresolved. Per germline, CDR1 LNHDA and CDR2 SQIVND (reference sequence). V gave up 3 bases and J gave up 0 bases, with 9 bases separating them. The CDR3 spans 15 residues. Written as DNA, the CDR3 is TGTGCCAGTAGTATGATTTCTAGCTCCTACAATGAGCAGTTCTTC. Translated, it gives CASSMISSSYNEQFF.

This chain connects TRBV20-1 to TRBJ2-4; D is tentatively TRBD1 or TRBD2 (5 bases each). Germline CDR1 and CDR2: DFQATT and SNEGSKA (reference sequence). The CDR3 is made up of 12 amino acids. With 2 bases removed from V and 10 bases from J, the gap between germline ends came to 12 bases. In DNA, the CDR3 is TGCAGTGCTAGAAATCAGGGAGAGATTCAGTACTTC. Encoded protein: CSARNQGEIQYF.

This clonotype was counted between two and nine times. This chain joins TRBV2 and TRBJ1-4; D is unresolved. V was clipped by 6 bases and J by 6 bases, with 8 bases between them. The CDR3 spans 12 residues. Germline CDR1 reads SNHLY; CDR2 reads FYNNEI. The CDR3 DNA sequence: TGTGCCAGCAGGGGGAATGATGAAAAACTGTTTTTT. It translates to CASRGNDEKLFF.

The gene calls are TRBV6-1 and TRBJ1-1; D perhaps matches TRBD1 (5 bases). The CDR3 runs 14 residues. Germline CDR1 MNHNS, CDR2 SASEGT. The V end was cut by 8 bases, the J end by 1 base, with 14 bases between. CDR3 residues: CASGGTDGNTEAFF. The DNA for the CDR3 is TGTGCCAGCGGCGGGACGGACGGGAACACTGAAGCTTTCTTT.

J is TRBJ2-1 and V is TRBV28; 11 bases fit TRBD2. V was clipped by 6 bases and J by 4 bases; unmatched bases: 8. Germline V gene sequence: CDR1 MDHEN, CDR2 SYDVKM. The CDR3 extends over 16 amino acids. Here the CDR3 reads CASSRTSGPRYNEQFF. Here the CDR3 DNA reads TGTGCCAGCAGCCGGACTAGCGGGCCCCGTTACAATGAGCAGTTCTTC.

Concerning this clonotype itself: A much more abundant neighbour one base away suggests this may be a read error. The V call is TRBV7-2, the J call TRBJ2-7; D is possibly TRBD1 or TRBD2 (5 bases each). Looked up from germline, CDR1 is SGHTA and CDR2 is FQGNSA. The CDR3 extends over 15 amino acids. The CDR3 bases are TGTGCCTGCAGTCCCGAGGGGCACCCCTCCTACGAGCAGTACTTC. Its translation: CACSPEGHPSYEQYF.

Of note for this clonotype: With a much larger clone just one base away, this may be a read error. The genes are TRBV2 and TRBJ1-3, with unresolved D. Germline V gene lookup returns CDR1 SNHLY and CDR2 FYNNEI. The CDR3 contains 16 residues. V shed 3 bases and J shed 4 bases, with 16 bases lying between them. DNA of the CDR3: TGTGCCAGCAGTGAGGAGGGTATTATACCCGGAAACACCATATATTTT. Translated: CASSEEGIIPGNTIYF.

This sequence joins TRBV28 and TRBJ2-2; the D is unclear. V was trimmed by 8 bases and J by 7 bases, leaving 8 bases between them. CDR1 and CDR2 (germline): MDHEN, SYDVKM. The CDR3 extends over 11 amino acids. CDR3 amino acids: CASRSLGELFF. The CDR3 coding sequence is TGTGCCAGCCGGAGTCTCGGGGAGCTGTTTTTT.